Listed below are T cell receptor beta chains from one sample, sequenced in a study of blood T cell repertoires in COVID-19. Generated by immunoSEQ multiplex PCR, the TCRdb table keeps only in-frame clones and is missing some. The table includes approximately 220,000 clones, approximately 84% detected once. Sequenced sample: peripheral blood. The source is an elderly woman with acute or convalescent COVID-19. Each CDR3 is given with its conserved first and last residue. A D gene is named only where the DNA matches it firmly. Part of the rows lack a size; the others show once, few, many or a class for expanded clones.

j_gene: TRBJ1-5; abundance: NA; v_gene: TRBV19; d_gene: NA; CDR3nt: TGTGCCAGTAGTCCGACACATAGCAATCAGCCCCAGCATTTT; CDR3aa: CASSPTHSNQPQHF
j_gene: TRBJ1-2; abundance: NA; v_gene: TRBV15; d_gene: NA; CDR3nt: TGTGCCACCAGCAGAGATCAGGGTATTAGAGGCTACACCTTC; CDR3aa: CATSRDQGIRGYTF
j_gene: TRBJ2-1; abundance: NA; v_gene: TRBV18; d_gene: NA; CDR3nt: TGTGCCAGCTCACCAACAGGGGAGCAGTTCTTC; CDR3aa: CASSPTGEQFF
j_gene: TRBJ2-1; abundance: NA; v_gene: TRBV9; d_gene: TRBD2; CDR3nt: TGTGCCAGCAGCGTAGATTATAGCGGGGGGGCTAGATACAATGAGCAGTTCTTC; CDR3aa: CASSVDYSGGARYNEQFF
j_gene: TRBJ1-2; abundance: NA; v_gene: TRBV6-6; d_gene: NA; CDR3nt: TGTGCCAGCAGTTACTCGGCAGGGGCGAACTATGGCTACACCTTC; CDR3aa: CASSYSAGANYGYTF
j_gene: TRBJ1-5; abundance: NA; v_gene: TRBV6-5; d_gene: NA; CDR3nt: TGTGCCAGCAGCTCCCAGGCGAACGATCAGCCCCAGCATTTT; CDR3aa: CASSSQANDQPQHF
j_gene: TRBJ1-5; abundance: NA; v_gene: TRBV29-1; d_gene: TRBD1; CDR3nt: TGCAGCGTTGCGGACAGGGGAGGGACCGAGGGTCAGCCCCAGCATTTT; CDR3aa: CSVADRGGTEGQPQHF
j_gene: TRBJ2-7; abundance: NA; v_gene: TRBV10-1; d_gene: TRBD2; CDR3nt: TGCGCCAGCAGGGTTAGCGGGGGCTACGAGCAGTACTTC; CDR3aa: CASRVSGGYEQYF
j_gene: TRBJ1-2; abundance: NA; v_gene: TRBV7-8; d_gene: TRBD1; CDR3nt: TGTGCCAGCAGTCGGGACAGGGACCTCTATGGCTACACCTTC; CDR3aa: CASSRDRDLYGYTF
j_gene: TRBJ1-4; abundance: NA; v_gene: TRBV4-1; d_gene: NA; CDR3nt: TGCGCCAGCAGCCAAGATAAATCCTACTCGGCGGTTCGGAATGAAAAACTGTTTTTT; CDR3aa: CASSQDKSYSAVRNEKLFF
j_gene: TRBJ1-2; abundance: NA; v_gene: TRBV27; d_gene: NA; CDR3nt: TGTGCCAGCAGGGACACACAGAACACCTATGGCTACACCTTC; CDR3aa: CASRDTQNTYGYTF
j_gene: TRBJ1-2; abundance: NA; v_gene: TRBV28; d_gene: NA; CDR3nt: TGTGCCAGCAGTCCCCGACAGTATGGCTACACCTTC; CDR3aa: CASSPRQYGYTF
j_gene: TRBJ2-3; abundance: few; v_gene: TRBV11-3; d_gene: TRBD1; CDR3nt: TGTGCCAGCAGCGTAACGACCGGGACAGGGGGCCCAGATACGCAGTATTTT; CDR3aa: CASSVTTGTGGPDTQYF
j_gene: TRBJ2-7; abundance: NA; v_gene: TRBV2; d_gene: NA; CDR3nt: TGTGCCAGCAGGAACCAACCCGGCTACGAGCAGTACTTC; CDR3aa: CASRNQPGYEQYF
j_gene: TRBJ2-3; abundance: NA; v_gene: TRBV6-5; d_gene: NA; CDR3nt: TGTGCCAGCAGTTACTCGTTTCTAGCGAGAGATACGCAGTATTTT; CDR3aa: CASSYSFLARDTQYF
j_gene: TRBJ1-4; abundance: few; v_gene: TRBV4-2; d_gene: NA; CDR3nt: TGTGCCAGCAGCCAAGAGGGAGGGGCACTCGAAAAACTGTTTTTT; CDR3aa: CASSQEGGALEKLFF
j_gene: TRBJ2-2; abundance: NA; v_gene: TRBV11-3; d_gene: TRBD2; CDR3nt: TGTGCCAGCAGCCCGCGGGGGGCTGACACCGGGGAGCTGTTTTTT; CDR3aa: CASSPRGADTGELFF
j_gene: TRBJ2-3; abundance: NA; v_gene: TRBV6-7; d_gene: TRBD2; CDR3nt: TGTGCCAGCAGTTTCAACTATAGCGGGGGTTTAAGAGGGGATACGCAGTATTTT; CDR3aa: CASSFNYSGGLRGDTQYF
j_gene: TRBJ2-7; abundance: few; v_gene: TRBV10-3; d_gene: TRBD1; CDR3nt: TGTGCCATCTCAAGGGACAGCTACGAGCAGTACTTC; CDR3aa: CAISRDSYEQYF
j_gene: TRBJ2-3; abundance: NA; v_gene: TRBV6-5; d_gene: TRBD2; CDR3nt: TGTGCCAGCAGTACTCCGGGACTAGGAGAAGATACGCAGTATTTT; CDR3aa: CASSTPGLGEDTQYF
j_gene: TRBJ2-1; abundance: NA; v_gene: TRBV7-2; d_gene: TRBD2; CDR3nt: TGTGCCAGCACCTCAAGGGTAGCGGGGGTCGATGAGCAGTTCTTC; CDR3aa: CASTSRVAGVDEQFF
j_gene: TRBJ1-6; abundance: NA; v_gene: TRBV7-3; d_gene: TRBD1; CDR3nt: TGTGCCAGCAGTTCTACAGGGGATTCACCCCTCCACTTT; CDR3aa: CASSSTGDSPLHF
j_gene: TRBJ2-3; abundance: NA; v_gene: TRBV5-1; d_gene: NA; CDR3nt: TGCGCCAGCAGCTTGGGTGCGAACACAGATACGCAGTATTTT; CDR3aa: CASSLGANTDTQYF
j_gene: TRBJ1-2; abundance: NA; v_gene: TRBV7-9; d_gene: NA; CDR3nt: TGTGCCAGCAGCTTCACCCGGGATGGCTACACCTTC; CDR3aa: CASSFTRDGYTF
j_gene: TRBJ2-2; abundance: NA; v_gene: TRBV19; d_gene: TRBD1; CDR3nt: TGTGCCAGTAGTCCCGGGACAGGGATCTCCGGGGAGCTGTTTTTT; CDR3aa: CASSPGTGISGELFF
j_gene: TRBJ2-3; abundance: few; v_gene: TRBV5-1; d_gene: NA; CDR3nt: TGCGCCAGCAGCTTGCAGACAGGTTCTGTCACAGATACGCAGTATTTT; CDR3aa: CASSLQTGSVTDTQYF
j_gene: TRBJ1-1; abundance: NA; v_gene: TRBV5-1; d_gene: NA; CDR3nt: TGCGCCAGCAGCTTGGAGGCAGGTGGAGGGGTAGGCACTGAAGCTTTCTTT; CDR3aa: CASSLEAGGGVGTEAFF
j_gene: TRBJ1-2; abundance: once; v_gene: TRBV4-1; d_gene: TRBD1; CDR3nt: TGCGCCAGCAGCCAAGTACTCGAGGGACAGAGCTATGGCTACACCTTC; CDR3aa: CASSQVLEGQSYGYTF
j_gene: TRBJ1-1; abundance: NA; v_gene: TRBV5-1; d_gene: TRBD1; CDR3nt: TGCGCCAGCAGCTTGACAGGGGCGGCCACTGAAGCTTTCTTT; CDR3aa: CASSLTGAATEAFF
j_gene: TRBJ2-3; abundance: NA; v_gene: TRBV6-1; d_gene: TRBD2; CDR3nt: TGTGCCAGCAGTGAACCGTCTAGCGGGAGCGCAGATACGCAGTATTTT; CDR3aa: CASSEPSSGSADTQYF
j_gene: TRBJ1-6; abundance: few; v_gene: TRBV5-1; d_gene: TRBD1; CDR3nt: TGCGCCAGCAGCTTGGATCAGGGGGTAAATTCACCCCTCCACTTT; CDR3aa: CASSLDQGVNSPLHF
j_gene: TRBJ1-3; abundance: NA; v_gene: TRBV6-1; d_gene: TRBD1; CDR3nt: TGTGCCAGCAGTGAAGGAGACAGGGCTGACACCATATATTTT; CDR3aa: CASSEGDRADTIYF
j_gene: TRBJ1-6; abundance: NA; v_gene: TRBV6-5; d_gene: NA; CDR3nt: TGTGCCAGCAGAGATACACATAATTCACCCCTCCACTTT; CDR3aa: CASRDTHNSPLHF
j_gene: TRBJ1-4; abundance: once; v_gene: TRBV6-5; d_gene: NA; CDR3nt: TGTGCCAGCAGCTCAATTTCCTCGGGGGAAAAACTGTTTTTT; CDR3aa: CASSSISSGEKLFF
j_gene: TRBJ1-1; abundance: NA; v_gene: TRBV5-6; d_gene: TRBD1; CDR3nt: TGTGCCAGCAGCCGGGACAGTGAAGCTTTCTTT; CDR3aa: CASSRDSEAFF
j_gene: TRBJ2-7; abundance: NA; v_gene: TRBV6-5; d_gene: NA; CDR3nt: TGTGCCAGCAGCCTGACACCTTCCTACGAGCAGTACTTC; CDR3aa: CASSLTPSYEQYF
j_gene: TRBJ1-2; abundance: few; v_gene: TRBV6-6; d_gene: NA; CDR3nt: TGTGCCACCTTCTATGGCTACACCTTC; CDR3aa: CATFYGYTF
j_gene: TRBJ2-7; abundance: NA; v_gene: TRBV6-4; d_gene: NA; CDR3nt: TGTGCCAGCAGTCTCACGGACACGGCCACCCCCTACGAGCAGTACTTC; CDR3aa: CASSLTDTATPYEQYF
j_gene: TRBJ1-6; abundance: NA; v_gene: TRBV28; d_gene: TRBD1; CDR3nt: TGTGCCAGCAGGACGGGACAGGGAGTACCTTCCGGATATAATTCACCCCTCCACTTT; CDR3aa: CASRTGQGVPSGYNSPLHF
j_gene: TRBJ2-1; abundance: NA; v_gene: TRBV19; d_gene: TRBD2; CDR3nt: TGTGCCAGTACCCCTAGCGGGGCAACCAATGAGCAGTTCTTC; CDR3aa: CASTPSGATNEQFF
j_gene: TRBJ2-7; abundance: few; v_gene: TRBV7-8; d_gene: NA; CDR3nt: TGTGCCAGCAGCTTACATCAGGGGCCTTCCTACGAGCAGTACTTC; CDR3aa: CASSLHQGPSYEQYF
j_gene: TRBJ1-1; abundance: NA; v_gene: TRBV6-5; d_gene: NA; CDR3nt: TGTGCCAGCAGTCCGCCTCCCCCAATTCGGGAAGCTTTCTTT; CDR3aa: CASSPPPPIREAFF
j_gene: TRBJ1-2; abundance: NA; v_gene: TRBV30; d_gene: NA; CDR3nt: TGTGCCTGGAGTGCCGACAGGCTCTATGGCTACACCTTC; CDR3aa: CAWSADRLYGYTF
j_gene: TRBJ2-7; abundance: few; v_gene: TRBV2; d_gene: NA; CDR3nt: TGTGCCAGCAGTGAAAATCCAACTTTAGCGGAGCAGTACTTC; CDR3aa: CASSENPTLAEQYF
j_gene: TRBJ2-1; abundance: NA; v_gene: TRBV30; d_gene: NA; CDR3nt: TGTGCCTGGTCCGACGGGACTGCCTACAATGAGCAGTTCTTC; CDR3aa: CAWSDGTAYNEQFF